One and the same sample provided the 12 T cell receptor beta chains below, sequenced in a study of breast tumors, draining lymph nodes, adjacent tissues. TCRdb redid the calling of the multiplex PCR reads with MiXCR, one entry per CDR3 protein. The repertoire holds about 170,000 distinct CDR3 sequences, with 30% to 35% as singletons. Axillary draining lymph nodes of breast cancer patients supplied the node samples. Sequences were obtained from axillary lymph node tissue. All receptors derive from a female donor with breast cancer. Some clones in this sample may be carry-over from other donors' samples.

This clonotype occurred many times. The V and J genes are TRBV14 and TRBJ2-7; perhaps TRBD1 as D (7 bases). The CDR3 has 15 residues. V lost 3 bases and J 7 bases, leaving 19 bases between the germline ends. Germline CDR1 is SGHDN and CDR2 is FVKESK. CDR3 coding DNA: TGTGCCAGCAGCCACTGGAGGGGGCCCCTATTGGAGCAGTACTTC. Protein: CASSHWRGPLLEQYF.

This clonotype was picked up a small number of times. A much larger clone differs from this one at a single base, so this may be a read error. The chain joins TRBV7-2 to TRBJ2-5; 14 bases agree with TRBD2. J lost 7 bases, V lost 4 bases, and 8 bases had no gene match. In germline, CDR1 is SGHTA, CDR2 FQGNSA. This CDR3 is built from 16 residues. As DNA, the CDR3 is TGTGCCAGCAGCTCGCTGACTAGCGGGGGGGGAGGGACCCAGTACTTC. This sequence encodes CASSSLTSGGGGTQYF.

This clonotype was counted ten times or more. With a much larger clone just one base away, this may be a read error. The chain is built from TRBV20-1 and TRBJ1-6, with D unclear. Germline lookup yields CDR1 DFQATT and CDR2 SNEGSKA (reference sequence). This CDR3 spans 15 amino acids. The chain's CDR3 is CSARASGGFNSPPHF. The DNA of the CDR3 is TGCAGTGCTAGAGCGAGCGGTGGCTTCAATTCACCCCCCCACTTT.

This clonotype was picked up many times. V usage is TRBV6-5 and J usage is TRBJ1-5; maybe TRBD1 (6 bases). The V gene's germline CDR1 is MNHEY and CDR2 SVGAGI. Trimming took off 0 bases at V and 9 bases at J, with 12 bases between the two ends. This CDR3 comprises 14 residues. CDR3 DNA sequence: TGTGCCAGCAGTTACTCGAACAGGGTCGGGCCCCAGCATTTT. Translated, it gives CASSYSNRVGPQHF.

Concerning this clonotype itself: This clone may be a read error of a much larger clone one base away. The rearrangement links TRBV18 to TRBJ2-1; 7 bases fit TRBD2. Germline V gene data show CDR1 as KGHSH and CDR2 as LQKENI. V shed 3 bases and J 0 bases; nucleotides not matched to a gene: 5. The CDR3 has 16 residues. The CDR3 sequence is CASSPSLAVSYNEQFF. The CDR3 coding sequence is TGTGCCAGCTCACCTTCTCTAGCGGTCTCCTACAATGAGCAGTTCTTC.

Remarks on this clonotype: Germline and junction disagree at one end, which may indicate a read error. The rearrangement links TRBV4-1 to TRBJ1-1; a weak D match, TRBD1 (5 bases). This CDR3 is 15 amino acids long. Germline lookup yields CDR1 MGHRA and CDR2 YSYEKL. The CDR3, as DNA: TGCGCCAGCAGCGACCGACGGGGCAGGCCCAGGGCGTGGATCTTT. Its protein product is CASSDRRGRPRAWIF.

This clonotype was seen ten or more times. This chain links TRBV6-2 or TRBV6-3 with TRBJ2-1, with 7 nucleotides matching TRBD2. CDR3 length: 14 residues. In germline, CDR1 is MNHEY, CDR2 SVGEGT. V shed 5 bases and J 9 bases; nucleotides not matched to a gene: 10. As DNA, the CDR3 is TGTGCCAGCAGTCAACCGGGGCGGGGGAGTGAGCAGTTCTTC. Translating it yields CASSQPGRGSEQFF.

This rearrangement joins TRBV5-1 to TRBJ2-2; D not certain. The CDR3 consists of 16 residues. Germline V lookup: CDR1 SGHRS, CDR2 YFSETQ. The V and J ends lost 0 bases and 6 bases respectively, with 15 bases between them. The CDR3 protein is CASSLGPVIEAGELFF. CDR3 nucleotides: TGCGCCAGCAGCTTGGGCCCCGTTATAGAAGCCGGGGAGCTGTTTTTT.

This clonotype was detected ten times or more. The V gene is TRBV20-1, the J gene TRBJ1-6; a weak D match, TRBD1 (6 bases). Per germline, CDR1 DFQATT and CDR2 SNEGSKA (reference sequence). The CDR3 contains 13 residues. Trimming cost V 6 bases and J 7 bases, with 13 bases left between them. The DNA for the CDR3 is TGCAGTGCCCAAGGTCAGGGGAATTCACCCCTCCACTTT. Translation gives CSAQGQGNSPLHF.

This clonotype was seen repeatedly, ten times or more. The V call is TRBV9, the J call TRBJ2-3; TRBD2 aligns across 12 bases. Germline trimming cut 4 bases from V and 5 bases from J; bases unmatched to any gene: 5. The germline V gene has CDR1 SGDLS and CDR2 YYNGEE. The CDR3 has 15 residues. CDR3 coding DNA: TGTGCCAGCAGCCCTCCTAGCGGGGGGGGAGATACGCAGTATTTT. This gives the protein CASSPPSGGGDTQYF.

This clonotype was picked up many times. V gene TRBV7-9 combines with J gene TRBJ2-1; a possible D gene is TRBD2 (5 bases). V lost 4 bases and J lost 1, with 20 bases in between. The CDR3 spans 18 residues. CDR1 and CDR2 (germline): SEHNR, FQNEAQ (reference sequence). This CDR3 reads CASSSLVGRGQSYNEQFF. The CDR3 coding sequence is TGTGCCAGCAGCTCTTTAGTAGGCCGAGGGCAGTCCTACAATGAGCAGTTCTTC.

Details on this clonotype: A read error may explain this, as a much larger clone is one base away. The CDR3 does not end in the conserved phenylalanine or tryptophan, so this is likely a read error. In DNA form, the CDR3 reads TGCAGTGCTCTACAGGGGAGTAACTATGGCTACACCCTC. This codes for CSALQGSNYGYTL. This chain connects TRBV20-1 to TRBJ1-2; 7 bases align to TRBD1. The germline V gene encodes CDR1 DFQATT and CDR2 SNEGSKA (reference sequence). V was pared by 5 bases and J by 1 base, with 4 bases of the junction left unmatched. The CDR3 covers 13 residues.